A selection of T cell receptor beta chains follows, all from one sample in a study of identical twins. In TCRdb, the 5' RACE reads were re-called with MiXCR into one record per CDR3 protein. The data show nearly 250,000 distinct CDR3 sequences, roughly 7% seen once. The sample was also reused in another study, on yellow fever vaccine responses in identical twins.

Sequencing was performed on memory (CD45RO+) T cells sorted from blood. The receptors derive from a young woman in good health. CDR3s include the opening cysteine and the closing phenylalanine or tryptophan. A D gene is named only where the DNA matches it firmly. Not every row has a clone size; where given, it reads once, few, many or a size class.

16	TRBD2	TRBV5-1	TRBJ2-1	NA	CASSLGVTSGNNERFF	TGCGCCAGCAGCTTGGGGGTGACTAGCGGGAACAATGAGCGGTTCTTC
14	TRBD2	TRBV11-3	TRBJ2-5	many	CASSPGLAEETQYF	TGTGCCAGCAGCCCGGGACTAGCGGAAGAGACCCAGTACTTC
17	NA	TRBV5-1	TRBJ1-2	NA	CASSLDGGRRAEDGYIF	TGCGCCAGCAGCTTGGACGGCGGACGGAGGGCGGAGGATGGCTACATCTTC
15	TRBD2	TRBV10-2	TRBJ2-1	NA	CASSATSGAYNEQFF	TGCGCCAGCAGCGCAACTAGCGGGGCCTACAATGAGCAGTTCTTC
14	TRBD1	TRBV11-2	TRBJ2-1	many	CASSRGQGNNEQFF	TGTGCCAGCAGCCGGGGACAGGGGAACAATGAGCAGTTCTTC
11	NA	TRBV20-1	TRBJ2-3	few	CSHVRTDTQYF	TGCAGTCACGTGCGCACAGATACGCAGTATTTT
17	TRBD1	TRBV6-5	TRBJ1-4	many	CASSYGTGHATNEKLFF	TGTGCCAGCAGTTACGGGACAGGCCATGCAACTAATGAAAAACTGTTTTTT
21	TRBD1	TRBV24-1	TRBJ2-1	NA	CATCDSVPEDRDPSSYNEQFF	TGTGCCACCTGTGATTCGGTACCCGAGGACAGGGATCCCAGCTCCTACAATGAGCAGTTCTTC
14	TRBD2	TRBV6-2/TRBV6-3	TRBJ2-5	NA	CASTGLAVQETQYF	TGTGCCAGCACAGGACTAGCGGTGCAAGAGACCCAGTACTTC
13	TRBD1	TRBV11-3	TRBJ1-1	many	CATRGQGVSEAFF	TGTGCCACCAGGGGTCAGGGGGTCTCTGAAGCTTTCTTT
20	TRBD1	TRBV10-3	TRBJ2-1	NA	CAISGEGQGALVSSHNEQFF	TGTGCCATCAGCGGCGAGGGACAGGGGGCTCTCGTAAGCTCCCACAATGAGCAGTTCTTC
14	TRBD1	TRBV5-1	TRBJ2-5	NA	CASSTRTGEETQYF	TGCGCCAGCAGCACCCGGACAGGGGAGGAGACCCAGTACTTC
14	NA	TRBV20-1	TRBJ2-2	NA	CSASGIANTGELFF	TGCAGTGCTAGCGGGATCGCGAACACCGGGGAGCTGTTTTTT
14	TRBD1	TRBV12-3/TRBV12-4	TRBJ2-7	NA	CASSPTGGPYEQYF	TGTGCCAGCAGTCCGACAGGGGGCCCCTACGAGCAGTACTTC
14	TRBD1	TRBV5-1	TRBJ1-1	few	CASSGGTGGTEAFF	TGCGCCAGCAGCGGCGGGACAGGGGGCACTGAAGCTTTCTTT
16	TRBD1	TRBV19	TRBJ2-2	NA	CASSIRDRGFTGELFF	TGTGCCAGTAGTATACGGGACAGGGGATTTACCGGGGAGCTGTTTTTT
9	NA	TRBV20-1	TRBJ2-5	many	CSAGLTGYF	TGCAGTGCTGGTTTGACGGGTTACTTC
12	NA	TRBV29-1	TRBJ2-7	few	CSVGGNPYEQYF	TGCAGCGTTGGCGGGAATCCTTACGAGCAGTACTTC
14	TRBD1	TRBV7-8	TRBJ2-7	many	CASSLGTGFDEQYF	TGTGCCAGCAGCTTAGGGACAGGGTTTGACGAGCAGTACTTC
12	NA	TRBV29-1	TRBJ2-3	many	CSLGHRTDTQYF	TGCAGCCTTGGACATCGCACAGATACGCAGTATTTT
16	TRBD1	TRBV12-3/TRBV12-4	TRBJ1-1	few	CASSWDRRVPNTEAFF	TGTGCCAGCAGTTGGGACAGGCGCGTCCCGAACACTGAAGCTTTCTTT
15	TRBD2	TRBV19	TRBJ2-1	NA	CASSLAGGLGNEQFF	TGTGCCAGTAGTTTAGCGGGAGGGCTGGGTAATGAGCAGTTCTTC
15	NA	TRBV27	TRBJ2-1	NA	CASPPAGTRGSEQFF	TGTGCCAGCCCCCCTGCCGGGACCCGGGGCAGTGAGCAGTTCTTC
15	TRBD1	TRBV7-8	TRBJ1-1	NA	CASSYTQTGGTEAFF	TGTGCCAGCAGTTACACCCAGACAGGGGGCACTGAAGCTTTCTTT
16	TRBD1	TRBV29-1	TRBJ2-5	many	CSVVGDRDREFETQYF	TGCAGCGTTGTGGGAGACCGGGACAGGGAGTTCGAGACCCAGTACTTC
12	NA	TRBV29-1	TRBJ2-7	few	CSVRGIVHEQYF	TGCAGCGTTAGAGGCATTGTCCACGAGCAGTACTTC
15	TRBD2	TRBV20-1	TRBJ2-3	NA	CSASPLTGGTDTQYF	TGCAGTGCTAGTCCTTTAACGGGGGGGACAGATACGCAGTATTTT
15	NA	TRBV7-9	TRBJ1-4	NA	CASSFIGGANEKLFF	TGTGCCAGCAGCTTTATTGGTGGCGCTAATGAAAAACTGTTTTTT